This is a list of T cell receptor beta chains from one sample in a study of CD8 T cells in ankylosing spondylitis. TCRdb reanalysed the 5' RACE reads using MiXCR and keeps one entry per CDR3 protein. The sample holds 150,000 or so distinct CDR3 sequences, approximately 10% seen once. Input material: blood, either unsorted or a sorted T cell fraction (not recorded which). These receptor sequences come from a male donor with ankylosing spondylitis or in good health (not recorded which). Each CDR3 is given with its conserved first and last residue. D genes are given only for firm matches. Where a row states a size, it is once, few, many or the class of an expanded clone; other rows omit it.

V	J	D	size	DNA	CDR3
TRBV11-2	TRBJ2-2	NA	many	TGTGCCAGCAGCTTAGAAGTCTTAAACACCGGGGAGCTGTTTTTT	CASSLEVLNTGELFF
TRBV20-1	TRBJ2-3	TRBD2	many	TGCAGTGGGGGCAGGACTAGCGGGGTTCTCGGTCGATTCTCGGATACGCAGTATTTT	CSGGRTSGVLGRFSDTQYF
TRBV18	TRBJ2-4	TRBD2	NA	TGTGCCAGCTCACCACAAGTTAGCGGGAGTGACATTCAGTACTTC	CASSPQVSGSDIQYF
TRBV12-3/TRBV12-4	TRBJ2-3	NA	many	TGTGCCAGCAGTTTTCAGGGCGGGGAGTCCCCAGATACGCAGTATTTT	CASSFQGGESPDTQYF
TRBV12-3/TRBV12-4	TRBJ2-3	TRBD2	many	TGTGCCAGCAGTTTAGTGGGAGGGCCAGATACGCAGTATTTT	CASSLVGGPDTQYF
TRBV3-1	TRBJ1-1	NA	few	TGTGCCAGCAGCCAAGAAACGCGAGGGGAAGCTTTCTTT	CASSQETRGEAFF
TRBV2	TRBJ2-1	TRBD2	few	TGTGCCAGCAGCCACACCGGGACTAGCGGGATGTCCTACAATGAGCAGTTCTTC	CASSHTGTSGMSYNEQFF
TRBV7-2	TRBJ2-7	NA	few	TGTGCCAGCAGCTCACCCGACGGGGCCTACGAGCAGTACTTC	CASSSPDGAYEQYF
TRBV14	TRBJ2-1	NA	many	TGTGCCAGCAGCCGTAAAGAAACCGTCTACAATGAGCAGTTCTTC	CASSRKETVYNEQFF
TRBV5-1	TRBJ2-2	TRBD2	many	TGCGCCAGCAGCACCGGGACTAGCTTCACCGGGGAGCTGTTTTTT	CASSTGTSFTGELFF
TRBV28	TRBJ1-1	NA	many	TGTGCCAGCAGTCCCCACGGGGCAGGGACTAACACTGAAGCTTTCTTT	CASSPHGAGTNTEAFF
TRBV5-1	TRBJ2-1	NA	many	TGCGCCAGCAGCTTGGAACCCCGACAGGCCGCGCCTTACAATGAGCAGTTCTTC	CASSLEPRQAAPYNEQFF
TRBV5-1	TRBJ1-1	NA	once	TGCGCCAGCAGCGGGCCCTCGGGGACTGAAGCTTTCTTT	CASSGPSGTEAFF
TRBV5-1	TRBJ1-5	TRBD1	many	TGCGCCAGCAGCTTTGGACAGGGTAACAATCAGCCCCAGCATTTT	CASSFGQGNNQPQHF
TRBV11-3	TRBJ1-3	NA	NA	TGTGCCAGCAGTCCCCCCCGCAGGGAAAATGGAAACACCATATATTTT	CASSPPRRENGNTIYF
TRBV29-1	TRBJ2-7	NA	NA	TGCAGCGTTATCGGGGAGTCCTACGAGCAGTACTTC	CSVIGESYEQYF
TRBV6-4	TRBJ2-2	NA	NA	TGTGCCAGCAGACCCTTCCTCGACACCGGGGAGCTGTTTTTT	CASRPFLDTGELFF
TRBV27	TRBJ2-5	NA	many	TGTGCCAGCGGGATATCTGAGGCCCAGTACTTC	CASGISEAQYF
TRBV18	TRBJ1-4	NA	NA	TGTGCCAGCTCAACCGGCCAGGGGCCCGCTAATGAAAAACTGTTTTTT	CASSTGQGPANEKLFF
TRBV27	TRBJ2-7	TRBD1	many	TGTGCCTCAAGGGGCCGGGGACAGGGGGTTACCTACGAGCAGTACTTC	CASRGRGQGVTYEQYF
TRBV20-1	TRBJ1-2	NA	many	TGCAGTGGACGGTATTTGGCATACTATGGCTACACCTTC	CSGRYLAYYGYTF
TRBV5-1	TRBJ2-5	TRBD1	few	TGCGCCAGCAGCTTGGGACAGGGAAACCAAGAGACCCAGTACTTC	CASSLGQGNQETQYF
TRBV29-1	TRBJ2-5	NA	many	TGCAGCGTTGGGGGGCGTGAGACCCAGTACTTC	CSVGGRETQYF
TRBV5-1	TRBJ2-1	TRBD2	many	TGCGCCAGCAGTGGGGGGGGGACTAGCGGGAGTCTTGAGCAGTTCTTC	CASSGGGTSGSLEQFF